This T cell receptor beta chain was identified during a study of blood T cells in healthy people across ages. Using a J-beta primer mix together with a sample-barcoded 5' primer, a second PCR was run for about 7 to 12 cycles. TCRdb re-called the 5' RACE reads through MiXCR, storing one row per CDR3 protein. The data show around 1,800,000 distinct CDR3 sequences, about two fifths seen once. CDR3 length: 12 residues. Germline V CDR1 and CDR2: MDHEN, SYDVKM. As concerns this clonotype: A read error may account for a junction end that differs from germline.

The rearrangement joins TRBV28 to TRBJ2-4; D unclear. This clonotype originated in a human donor in good health. Sequencing was carried out using blood. The CDR3 loop reads CASLSPTETQHF. CDR3 bases: TGTGCCAGCCTTAGCCCTACGGAGACCCAGCACTTC. The variable domain in full, with the rest retrieved from reference TRBV28 and TRBJ2-4, is DVKVTQSSRYLVKRTGEKVFLECVQDMDHENMFWYRQDPGLGLRLIYFSYDVKMKEKGDIPEGYSVSREKKERFSLILESASTNQTSMYLCASLSPTETQHFGAGTRLSVL.